One and the same sample provided the 30 T cell receptor beta chains below, sequenced in a study of long-term antiretroviral therapy in people with HIV. It was version v3.0 of the immunoSEQ assay that was run at survey level. Produced via immunoSEQ multiplex PCR; TCRdb's table is partial and in-frame only. The table lists roughly 28,000 clones, approximately 80% of them singletons. Source: unsorted PBMCs, taken 3 years after starting antiretroviral therapy. The receptors here all came from a man aged 40-55 years with HIV.

For the CDR3, the DNA is TGTGCTAGTGCCTTAACCGGCCTCCACCCCGGGGGCACTGAAGCTTTCTTT. Translating it yields CASALTGLHPGGTEAFF. This sequence joins TRBV12-5 and TRBJ1-1; tentative D call: TRBD1 (5 bases). This CDR3 has 17 residues. Germline V gene sequence: CDR1 LGHNT, CDR2 FRNRAP. Trimming took 7 bases from V and 4 from J, leaving 25 bases between them. Full variable domain (remainder filled in from reference TRBV12-5 and TRBJ1-1): DARVTQTPRHKVTEMGQEVTMRCQPILGHNTVFWYRQTMMQGLELLAYFRNRAPLDDSGMPKDRFSAEMPDATLATLKIQPSEPRDSAVYFCASALTGLHPGGTEAFFGQGTRLTVV.

The genes are TRBV13 and TRBJ1-2; tentatively, D is TRBD1 (5 bases). Germline CDR1 reads PRHDT; CDR2 reads FYEKMQ (reference sequence). Trimming took 6 bases from V and 8 from J, leaving 13 bases between them. The CDR3 is 12 amino acids. The CDR3 is CASRPKGNGYTF. CDR3 nucleotides: TGTGCCAGCAGGCCAAAGGGGAACGGCTACACCTTC.

V is TRBV19 and J is TRBJ2-7; 8 bases align to TRBD2. CDR1 LNHDA and CDR2 SQIVND come from the germline V gene (reference sequence). J lost 7 bases, V lost 7 bases, and 12 bases had no gene match. The length of the CDR3 is 14 residues. CDR3 nucleotide sequence: TGTGCCAGTACTAACTTAGCGGGAAGCCGGGAGCAGTACTTC. Amino acids: CASTNLAGSREQYF.

Only one count was recorded for this clone. This chain links TRBV10-3 with TRBJ2-5; 7 nucleotides align to TRBD2. Per the germline V gene, CDR1 is ENHRY and CDR2 is SYGVKD. The CDR3 has 13 residues. Trimming cost V 10 bases and J 2 bases; bases outside gene matches: 7. This CDR3 reads CATTPRGQETQYF. In DNA, the CDR3 is TGTGCCACCACTCCGCGGGGGCAAGAGACCCAGTACTTC.

The chain links TRBV5-1 to TRBJ2-3, with a weak D call TRBD2 (6 bases). CDR1 and CDR2 from the germline V gene are SGHRS and YFSETQ. Trimming pared 5 bases from V and 3 bases from J, leaving 10 bases between. The CDR3 totals 13 residues. CDR3 residues: CASSRGDTDTQYF. DNA for the CDR3: TGCGCCAGCAGTCGCGGGGATACAGATACGCAGTATTTT.

The V gene is TRBV5-1, the J gene TRBJ2-2, with a possible D match to TRBD2 (5 bases). The CDR3 totals 15 residues. V gave up 2 bases and J gave up 0 bases, with 8 bases separating them. The V gene's germline CDR1 is SGHRS and CDR2 YFSETQ. Here the CDR3 reads CASSFGGTNTGELFF. The DNA of the CDR3 is TGCGCCAGCAGCTTTGGAGGAACGAACACCGGGGAGCTGTTTTTT. The full variable domain, in which reference TRBV5-1 and TRBJ2-2 provide the parts outside the CDR3, is KAGVTQTPRYLIKTRGQQVTLSCSPISGHRSVSWYQQTPGQGLQFLFEYFSETQRNKGNFPGRFSGRQFSNSRSEMNVSTLELGDSALYLCASSFGGTNTGELFFGEGSRLTVL.

J is TRBJ2-1 and V is TRBV5-1, with D possibly TRBD2 on 5 matching bases. The CDR3 has 14 amino acids. Per germline, CDR1 SGHRS and CDR2 YFSETQ. The V end lost 2 bases, the J end lost 2 bases, and 8 bases lay between the germline ends. CDR3 coding DNA: TGCGCCAGCAGCTTCAGCGGAGCCTACAATGAGCAGTTCTTC. This sequence encodes CASSFSGAYNEQFF.

The chain uses TRBV7-2 and TRBJ2-7, with TRBD1 identical over 7 bases. V was clipped by 4 bases and J by 2 bases; unmatched bases: 5. Looked up from germline, CDR1 is SGHTA and CDR2 is FQGNSA. There are 14 residues in the CDR3. The CDR3 DNA reads TGTGCCAGCAGCTCCCTGACAGGGCCCTACGAGCAGTACTTC. This sequence encodes CASSSLTGPYEQYF.

V usage is TRBV5-1 and J usage is TRBJ1-3; 9 bases match TRBD1. The CDR3 consists of 14 residues. The V and J ends lost 4 bases and 2 bases, in that order; junction bases with no gene match: 1. The V gene's germline CDR1 is SGHRS and CDR2 YFSETQ. CDR3 residues: CASSRDRAGNTIYF. The CDR3 DNA follows: TGCGCCAGCAGCCGGGACAGGGCTGGAAACACCATATATTTT.

This clone was found once. V and J are TRBV7-2 and TRBJ1-2; D not resolved. Germline V gives CDR1 SGHTA, CDR2 FQGNSA. CDR3 size: 13 residues. With 2 bases removed from V and 3 bases from J, the gap between germline ends came to 7 bases. This chain's CDR3 is CASSLSVDYGYTF. The CDR3 nucleotides are TGTGCCAGCAGCTTAAGTGTCGACTATGGCTACACCTTC.

This chain connects TRBV4-2 to TRBJ2-7; 9 nucleotides agree with TRBD1. Germline assignment: CDR1 LGHNA and CDR2 YNFKEQ. There are 17 residues in the CDR3. The V segment lost 0 bases and the J segment 5 bases; nucleotides outside the gene matches: 11. The CDR3 loop is CASSQEGGGTGRDEQYF. CDR3 nucleotide sequence: TGTGCCAGCAGCCAAGAGGGAGGGGGGACAGGGCGGGACGAGCAGTACTTC.

The rearrangement links TRBV7-8 to TRBJ2-7; 7 bases line up with TRBD1. The CDR3 length is 18 residues. The germline gives CDR1 SGHVS, CDR2 FQNEAQ. V lost 1 base and J lost 0; bases outside the gene matches: 12. CDR3 protein: CASSLVDLGTASSYEQYF. In DNA form, the CDR3 reads TGTGCCAGCAGCTTAGTAGATCTCGGGACAGCGAGCTCCTACGAGCAGTACTTC.

The chain couples TRBV14 to TRBJ2-3; 10 nucleotides line up with TRBD2. V lost 0 bases and J lost 4; bases outside the gene matches: 1. The CDR3 is made up of 15 amino acids. The germline gives CDR1 SGHDN, CDR2 FVKESK. CDR3 residues: CASSQELAGPDTQYF. The CDR3 region has the DNA TGTGCCAGCAGCCAAGAACTAGCGGGGCCAGATACGCAGTATTTT.

This clone was seen only a few times. The chain couples TRBV27 to TRBJ2-2; D gene unclear. The CDR3 totals 13 residues. Per germline, CDR1 MNHEY and CDR2 SMNVEV (reference sequence). Trimming stripped 3 bases from V and 3 bases from J, with 5 bases between. The CDR3 DNA sequence: TGTGCCAGCAGTTTTGTGTACACCGGGGAGCTGTTTTTT. This translates into CASSFVYTGELFF.

This clone was picked up one time. The V call is TRBV7-8, the J call TRBJ2-5; D could derive from TRBD1 or TRBD2 (5 bases each). The V gene lost 5 bases and the J gene lost 1 base, with 20 bases spanning the gap. The germline gives CDR1 SGHVS, CDR2 FQNEAQ. The CDR3 consists of 17 residues. CDR3 bases: TGTGCCAGCAGCGAAGACCGGGGACGGGTCTCCCAAGAGACCCAGTACTTC. It translates to CASSEDRGRVSQETQYF.

This chain links TRBV7-9 with TRBJ2-5, with D perhaps TRBD2 (7 bases). Trimming pared 4 bases from V and 5 bases from J, leaving 20 bases between. The CDR3 length is 16 residues. The germline gives CDR1 SEHNR, CDR2 FQNEAQ (reference sequence). For the CDR3, the DNA is TGTGCCAGCAGCTCCGTGCTAGGGGGAGCGGGGGAGACCCAGTACTTC. It encodes CASSSVLGGAGETQYF.

This sequence joins TRBV7-3 and TRBJ2-7; D tentatively fits TRBD1 or TRBD2 (6 bases each). The CDR3 is made up of 15 amino acids. V gave up 5 bases and J gave up 4 bases, with 18 bases separating them. Germline CDR1 SGHTA, CDR2 FQGTGA. For the CDR3, the DNA is TGTGCCAGCAGCCCGGGGGCCCTGGGGGTTTACGAGCAGTACTTC. Protein sequence: CASSPGALGVYEQYF.

The chain combines TRBV21-1 with TRBJ1-1; TRBD1 is the table's D call and was not checked against the DNA. TRBV21-1 counts as a pseudogene. The CDR3 loop spans 16 amino acids. CDR3 sequence reads: CASSKGAGRMNTEAFF. The DNA for the CDR3 is TGTGCCAGCAGCAAAGGGGCAGGCAGGATGAACACTGAAGCTTTCTTT.

V is TRBV9 and J is TRBJ2-5, with D hard to call. Between the trimmed V and J ends, which lost 0 bases and 5 bases, there was a span of 5 bases. The CDR3 loop spans 12 amino acids. Germline assignment: CDR1 SGDLS and CDR2 YYNGEE. CDR3 residues: CASSVGWETQYF. For the CDR3, the DNA is TGTGCCAGCAGCGTAGGGTGGGAGACCCAGTACTTC. The whole variable domain, filled in from reference TRBV9 and TRBJ2-5, reads DSGVTQTPKHLITATGQRVTLRCSPRSGDLSVYWYQQSLDQGLQFLIQYYNGEERAKGNILERFSAQQFPDLHSELNLSSLELGDSALYFCASSVGWETQYFGPGTRLLVL.

The chain couples TRBV7-9 to TRBJ2-1; D not certain. The V gene's germline CDR1 is SEHNR and CDR2 FQNEAQ (reference sequence). Between the trimmed V and J ends, which lost 5 bases and 6 bases, there was a span of 17 bases. This CDR3 has 15 amino acids. The CDR3 sequence: CASSHYNGRSNEQFF. As DNA, the CDR3 is TGTGCCAGCAGCCACTACAATGGCAGGTCCAATGAGCAGTTCTTC.

V gene TRBV7-2 combines with J gene TRBJ2-1; 10 bases fit TRBD2. V dropped 6 bases and J dropped 6; count of bases not matched to a gene: 11. Germline V lookup: CDR1 SGHTA, CDR2 FQGNSA. CDR3 length equals 16 residues. As DNA, the CDR3 is TGTGCCAGCAGGAAAAGCGGGAGGGCCTCAAGCAATGAGCAGTTCTTC. Encoded protein: CASRKSGRASSNEQFF.

The chain recombines TRBV7-2 with TRBJ1-5, with D maybe TRBD1 (6 bases). CDR1 and CDR2 (germline): SGHTA, FQGNSA. With 5 bases removed from V and 7 bases from J, the gap between germline ends came to 18 bases. The CDR3 runs to 15 residues. CDR3 region: CASSPPGGASQPQHF. The CDR3 coding sequence is TGTGCCAGCAGCCCACCGGGGGGGGCCTCGCAGCCCCAGCATTTT.

This chain joins TRBV15 and TRBJ1-4, with D unresolved. There are 14 residues in the CDR3. With 4 bases removed from V and 5 bases from J, the gap between germline ends came to 11 bases. In germline, CDR1 is LNHNV, CDR2 YYDKDF (reference sequence). The CDR3 is CATSITPRNEKLFF. The CDR3 DNA is TGTGCCACCAGCATTACCCCGCGGAATGAAAAACTGTTTTTT.

The chain employs TRBV5-1 and TRBJ2-1; D tentatively reads TRBD1 or TRBD2 (5 bases each). Per germline, CDR1 SGHRS and CDR2 YFSETQ. Deletions cut 3 bases from V and 2 bases from J, with 12 bases between. This CDR3 is built from 15 residues. The CDR3 nucleotides read TGCGCCAGCAGCTCGAATCGGGACGCCTACAATGAGCAGTTCTTC. Translation: CASSSNRDAYNEQFF.

This clone showed up just once. V usage is TRBV19 and J usage is TRBJ1-1, with D possibly being TRBD1 (5 bases). The germline V gene has CDR1 LNHDA and CDR2 SQIVND (reference sequence). The CDR3 runs to 14 residues. V was clipped by 9 bases and J by 1 base, with 15 bases between them. The CDR3 bases are TGTGCCAGCTCAGGGTGGGGAACGAACACTGAAGCTTTCTTT. It codes for CASSGWGTNTEAFF. The full variable domain, with the rest looked up from reference TRBV19 and TRBJ1-1, is DGGITQSPKYLFRKEGQNVTLSCEQNLNHDAMYWYRQDPGQGLRLIYYSQIVNDFQKGDIAEGYSVSREKKESFPLTVTSAQKNPTAFYLCASSGWGTNTEAFFGQGTRLTVV.

This chain links TRBV7-6 with TRBJ2-7, with D possibly TRBD1 on 6 matching bases. V gave up 5 bases and J gave up 4 bases, with 12 bases separating them. This CDR3 has 13 residues. The V gene's germline CDR1 is SGHVS and CDR2 FNYEAQ. The CDR3 DNA reads TGTGCCAGCAGCCCGCGGACAGAATACGAGCAGTACTTC. Translating gives CASSPRTEYEQYF.

This chain joins TRBV18 and TRBJ2-4, with D maybe TRBD1 (6 bases). V lost 4 bases, J lost 0 bases, and 22 bases lay in between. CDR1 KGHSH and CDR2 LQKENI come from the germline V gene. The CDR3 contains 19 residues. CDR3 region: CASSLSPQGWEIAKNIQYF. Here the CDR3 DNA reads TGTGCCAGCTCACTATCCCCACAGGGTTGGGAAATAGCCAAAAACATTCAGTACTTC. Drawing the rest from reference TRBV18 and TRBJ2-4, the complete variable domain is NAGVMQNPRHLVRRRGQEARLRCSPMKGHSHVYWYRQLPEEGLKFMVYLQKENIIDESGMPKERFSAEFPKEGPSILRIQQVVRGDSAAYFCASSLSPQGWEIAKNIQYFGAGTRLSVL.

The genes are TRBV27 and TRBJ1-4, with a tentative D call TRBD1 (6 bases). Germline CDR1 MNHEY, CDR2 SMNVEV (reference sequence). This CDR3 contains 13 residues. Trimming left V 7 bases short and J 8 bases short, with 14 bases between. CDR3 in DNA: TGTGCCAGCAAAATCCAGGGGATCGAAAAACTGTTTTTT. It codes for CASKIQGIEKLFF.

This clone is a singleton in its sample. This chain links TRBV20-1 with TRBJ2-7; possibly TRBD1 for D (5 bases). Trimming shortened V by 1 base and J by 7 bases, and 8 bases separated the two germline ends. Germline values: CDR1 DFQATT, CDR2 SNEGSKA (reference sequence). The CDR3 contains 11 residues. The CDR3 sequence is CSARAPGEQYF. CDR3 sequence (DNA): TGCAGTGCTAGAGCCCCAGGGGAGCAGTACTTC.

CDR3 loop: CASSYTGLGNTIYF. In DNA form, the CDR3 reads TGTGCCAGCAGTTACACAGGGCTTGGAAACACCATATATTTT. This rearrangement joins TRBV6-5 to TRBJ1-3, with a possible D match to TRBD1 (6 bases). CDR3 length: 14 amino acids. Germline loops: CDR1 MNHEY, CDR2 SVGAGI. Trimming took off 2 bases at V and 3 bases at J, with 8 bases between the two ends.